The source of this T cell receptor beta chain is a study of T-cell memory formation after mild COVID-19 (dated by TCRdb to about 2021). For the wider study: TCR sequence clusters from the two donors were found to be largely donor specific. Longitudinal TCRalpha and TCRbeta repertoire sequencing tracked T-cell clones expanding and contracting after mild COVID-19 in a couple of donors. The cohort was made up of two young adult volunteers, one female and one male, who were previously healthy. Overall study results and their limits: SARS-CoV-2 specificity was not confirmed for the second-wave clones peaking on day 37. Some responding clones were detected in pre-infection memory, which suggested that pre-existing cross-reactive memory T cells had joined the SARS-CoV-2 response. Contracting CD4+ clones were located mainly in the CM and EM memory subsets, whereas CD8+ clones were found to be enriched in EMRA. Clones contracting from day 15 to 85 had balanced CD4/CD8 phenotypes, while a second wave expanding from day 15 to 37 was biased towards CD4+. The study included only two mild cases, and larger cohorts that include severe cases with pre-infection samples were judged to be necessary.

Instrument on record: Illumina NovaSeq 6000. TCRalpha and TCRbeta cDNA libraries were constructed by 5'RACE with constant-segment primers, with sample barcodes and unique molecular identifiers being introduced. RNA was extracted from every sample with Trizol reagent. Library amplification was performed in two PCR steps, and a second sample barcode and Illumina TruSeq adapters were introduced in the second step. Sequencing of libraries was performed on an Illumina NovaSeq with 2 x 150 bp paired-end reads. For the original study's pipeline: The reads were demultiplexed and collapsed into UMI-guided consensus sequences using migec v1.2.7. Using mixcr v2.1.11, UMI consensuses were aligned to TRA and TRB V and J templates and then assembled into clonotypes. Expanded or contracted clonotypes were those called significant by both edgeR and NoisET, with noise models trained on biological replicates. For edgeR calls, a false discovery rate-adjusted p below 0.01 and a log2 fold-change threshold of 1 were applied. As an exploratory analysis of dynamics, max-normalized trajectories of the 1000 most abundant clonotypes were examined with PCA combined with hierarchical clustering. Separately sequenced CD4+ and CD8+ repertoires were used to assign the CD4 or CD8 phenotype of responding clones. TCRdb applied fastp at Q25 and MiXCR to the public reads, then kept only in-frame beta chains. Here each entry gathers all rows of one CDR3 protein and keeps the most common genes and DNA. These V and J calls originate from TCRdb's pipeline instead of the authors' own analysis. Across this sample there are about 390,000 distinct CDR3 sequences, with roughly 21% seen only once. The ten biggest clones cover around 13% of the sample.

Looking up the germline V gene yields CDR1 SGHTA and CDR2 FQGTGA. The CDR3 sequence holds 14 residues, the cysteine and phenylalanine included. Only CDR3 DNA remains: 42 bases, in frame from the first base. V lost 0 bases and J lost 8 bases; the stretch between them is 11 bases long. Comment on this clonotype: The antigen it binds to is not known. No much larger clone is present one base from it, and per-base qualities are unavailable.

Ficoll-Paque density gradient centrifugation was used to isolate PBMCs. The material sequenced was PBMCs or a T cell subset sorted from them (not recorded which). The chain uses TRBV7-3 and TRBJ2-1; the D gene is perhaps TRBD1 or TRBD2, each of them matching over 7 bases. The sequence was obtained from an adult woman who had mild COVID-19 (a few samples of this study predate the infection). The sample titles of this study are shuffled in the database, so cell type and time point are left out; the donor was told from shared clones. The DNA sequence reads TGTGCCAGCAGCTTAACGTCAGGGGGGGATGAGCAGTTCTTC. Its translation is CASSLTSGGDEQFF.